This T cell receptor (beta chain) emerged from a study of blood T cell repertoires in COVID-19. In the original workflow: Reference gene primer amplification gave nucleated cell count estimates. The data were produced by immunoSEQ multiplex PCR, yet TCRdb's version contains in-frame clones alone and is incomplete. D and trimming come from the DNA, and the V and J calls and clone size come from that table. The sample yields roughly 130,000 clones, about 84% seen once. Sequencing was carried out using peripheral blood. The source of this sequence is a woman aged 55-75 years with acute or convalescent COVID-19.

CDR3 amino acids: CASSLQGYSNQPQHF. The CDR3, as DNA: TGTGCCAGCAGCTTACAGGGTTATAGCAATCAGCCCCAGCATTTT. This chain connects TRBV7-8 to TRBJ1-5; TRBD1 is a possible D gene (5 bases). Germline CDR1 reads SGHVS; CDR2 reads FQNEAQ. The CDR3 totals 15 residues. V was trimmed by 2 bases and J by 0 bases, leaving 8 bases between them.